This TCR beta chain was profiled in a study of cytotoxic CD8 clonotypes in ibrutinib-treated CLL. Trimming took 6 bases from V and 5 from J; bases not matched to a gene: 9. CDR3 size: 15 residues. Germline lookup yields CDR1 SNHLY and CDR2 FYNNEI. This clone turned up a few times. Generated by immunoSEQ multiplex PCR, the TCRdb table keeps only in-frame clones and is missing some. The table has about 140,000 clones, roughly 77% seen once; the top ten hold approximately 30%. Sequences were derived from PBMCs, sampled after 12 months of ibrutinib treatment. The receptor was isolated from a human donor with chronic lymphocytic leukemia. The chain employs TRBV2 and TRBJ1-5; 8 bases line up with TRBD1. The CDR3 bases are TGTGCCAGCAGCATTGAGACAGGGGTTTATCAGCCCCAGCATTTT. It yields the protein CASSIETGVYQPQHF.